This TCR beta chain was found in a study of blood T cell repertoires in COVID-19. Sequenced by immunoSEQ multiplex PCR; TCRdb stores in-frame clones only, minus some. The sample includes hundreds of thousands of clones, around 87% of them seen just once. This clone was counted only a few times. This CDR3 is built from 14 residues. The ends lost 4 bases at V and 4 bases at J; junction bases unmatched: 10. CDR1 is DFQATT, CDR2 SNEGSKA, per germline (reference sequence). The sample was PBMCs or T cells enriched from blood (not recorded which). The origin of this receptor is a woman between 50 and 59 years old who had recovered from COVID-19. The J gene is TRBJ2-7, the V gene TRBV20-1; TRBD1 agrees at 7 bases. CDR3 sequence reads: CSATDRVAQYEQYF. In DNA, the CDR3 is TGCAGTGCTACTGACAGGGTCGCTCAGTACGAGCAGTACTTC.